This entry features one T cell receptor (beta chain) sequence. The antigen is undetermined. After removal of 0 bases from V and 4 bases from J, the junction contained 6 bases not matched to a gene. Germline CDR1 and CDR2: MNHEY and SVGAGI. The length of the CDR3 is 16 residues. This record belongs to a study of T cell responses to AZD1222 COVID-19 vaccine. Findings and caveats of the study: Females made up more of the donors, who were largely white British, and clonal diversity may have come out too low. Nearly half of spike-specific TCRs reportedly target unmutated variant regions. Vaccine-associated CD4 TCRs spanned spike, dominant at 160-218 and 743-854.

Assay used: immunoSEQ multiplex PCR; TCRdb lists only in-frame clones, some missing. Of fewer than 150,000 clones detected, roughly nine tenths appear once; the ten largest clones hold about a tenth. Combined were second doses at about 4 or about 12 weeks. V usage is TRBV6-5 and J usage is TRBJ2-3; 8 nucleotides line up with TRBD2. The TCR comes from an adult who received the AZD1222 COVID-19 vaccine. The starting material was peripheral blood, obtained 28 days after the second AZD1222 dose. The CDR3 region is CASSYSFAGGADTQYF. CDR3 bases: TGTGCCAGCAGTTACTCATTCGCGGGGGGCGCAGATACGCAGTATTTT.